The source of this TCR beta chain is a study of blood T cell repertoires in COVID-19. Study overall: Researchers got acute and convalescent COVID-19 samples from the United States, Italy and Spain. T cells, B-cell-depleted T cells, or PBMCs provided the cDNA or gDNA that served as material.

Sequencing used immunoSEQ multiplex PCR; TCRdb keeps in-frame clones, though not all of them. The sample lists a few hundred thousand clones, 81% occurring once. Donors in Cohort 3 who had recovered were those with two negative PCRs, healthcare professional clearance, or resolution of their symptoms. J gave up 6 bases and V 5 bases, and 7 bases lay outside the gene matches. Germline lookup yields CDR1 SGHVS and CDR2 FQNEAQ. The CDR3 covers 14 residues. V gene TRBV7-8 combines with J gene TRBJ1-1, with 9 bases aligning to TRBD1. The sample comprised PBMCs or T cells enriched from blood (not recorded which). The receptor was isolated from a man in his forties or fifties who had recovered from COVID-19. The CDR3 region is CASSGQGWIAEAFF. CDR3 DNA: TGTGCCAGCAGCGGACAGGGGTGGATCGCTGAAGCTTTCTTT.